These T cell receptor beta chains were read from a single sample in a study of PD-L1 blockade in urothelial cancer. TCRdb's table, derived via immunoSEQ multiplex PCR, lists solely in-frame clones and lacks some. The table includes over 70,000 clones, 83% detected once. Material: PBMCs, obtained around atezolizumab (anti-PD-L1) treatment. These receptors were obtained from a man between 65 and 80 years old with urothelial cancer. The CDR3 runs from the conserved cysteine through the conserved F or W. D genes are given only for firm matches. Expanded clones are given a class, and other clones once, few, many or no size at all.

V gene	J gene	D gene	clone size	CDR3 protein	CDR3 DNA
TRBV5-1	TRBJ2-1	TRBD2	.	CASSPGLAGVPEQFF	TGCGCCAGCAGCCCGGGACTAGCGGGAGTGCCTGAGCAGTTCTTC
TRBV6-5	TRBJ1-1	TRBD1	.	CASSYRDRDEAFF	TGTGCCAGCAGTTACCGGGACAGGGATGAAGCTTTCTTT
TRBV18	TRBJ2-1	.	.	CASSPNRQTEQFF	TGTGCCAGCTCACCAAATAGACAGACTGAGCAGTTCTTC
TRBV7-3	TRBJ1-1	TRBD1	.	CASSSTGDPTEAFF	TGTGCCAGCAGCTCGACAGGGGATCCCACTGAAGCTTTCTTT
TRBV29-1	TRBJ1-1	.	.	CSGKDLTAEAFF	TGCAGCGGCAAAGATCTCACAGCTGAAGCTTTCTTT
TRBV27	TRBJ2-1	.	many	CASRPPGGRRNEQFF	TGTGCCAGCAGGCCCCCGGGGGGCCGAAGGAATGAGCAGTTCTTC
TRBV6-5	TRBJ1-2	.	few	CAIRNHYGYTF	TGTGCCATTCGTAATCACTATGGCTACACCTTC
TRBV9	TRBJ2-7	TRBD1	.	CASSTGQGAVNEQYF	TGTGCCAGCAGCACGGGGCAGGGGGCAGTGAACGAGCAGTACTTC
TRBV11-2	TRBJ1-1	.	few	CASSQRGPRIF	TGTGCCAGCAGCCAGAGAGGGCCACGAATCTTT
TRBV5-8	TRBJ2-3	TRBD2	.	CASSPTSATQYF	TGTGCCAGCAGCCCTACTAGCGCTACGCAGTATTTT
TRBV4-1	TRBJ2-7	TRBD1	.	CASSQLQDRGRREQYF	TGCGCCAGCAGCCAGCTCCAGGACAGGGGAAGGAGAGAGCAGTACTTC
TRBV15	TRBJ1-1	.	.	CATSREGAGTEAFF	TGTGCCACCAGCAGAGAGGGGGCAGGGACTGAAGCTTTCTTT
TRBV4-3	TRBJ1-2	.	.	CASSQDRSYGYTF	TGCGCCAGCAGCCAAGACAGGTCCTATGGCTACACCTTC
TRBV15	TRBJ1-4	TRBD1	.	CATSTRRTIKDRILATNEKLFF	TGTGCCACCAGCACCAGGCGCACAATTAAGGACAGGATCCTTGCAACTAATGAAAAACTGTTTTTT
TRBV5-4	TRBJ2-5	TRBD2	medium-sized	CASSLVGGVDQETQYF	TGTGCCAGCAGCTTGGTGGGGGGGGTGGACCAAGAGACCCAGTACTTC
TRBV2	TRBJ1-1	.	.	CASSRGYAFF	TGTGCCAGCAGTAGGGGGTACGCTTTCTTT
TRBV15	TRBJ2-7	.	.	CATSRDVAGVDEQYF	TGTGCCACCAGCAGAGATGTGGCAGGGGTGGACGAGCAGTACTTC
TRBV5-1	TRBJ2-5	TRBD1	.	CASSTQQGAGEQYF	TGCGCCAGCAGCACACAACAGGGGGCGGGGGAGCAGTACTTC